A single sample gave rise to the 14 T cell receptor beta chains below, sequenced in a study of response to subunit inactivated influenza vaccine. TCRdb fed the RT-PCR reads into MiXCR, producing one record per CDR3 protein. The sample gives roughly 710,000 distinct CDR3 sequences, around 15% of which show up once; less than 9% is in the top ten. The source material was PBMCs from blood, sampled less than 15 days before vaccination. These receptors were collected from a man aged 45 to 65 who received an inactivated influenza vaccine.

There are a few counts of this clonotype. The genes are TRBV5-1 and TRBJ1-2; no reliable D call. Germline V gene lookup returns CDR1 SGHRS and CDR2 YFSETQ. Trimming took 4 bases from V and 0 from J, leaving 16 bases between them. The CDR3 sequence is 16 residues long. CDR3 coding DNA: TGCGCCAGCAGCCTGGATCTCGGGATAGCTAACTATGGCTACACCTTC. It encodes CASSLDLGIANYGYTF.

This clonotype was observed a few times. The chain is built from TRBV19 and TRBJ2-3; 11 bases align to TRBD1. The CDR3 totals 15 residues. Looked up from germline, CDR1 is LNHDA and CDR2 is SQIVND (reference sequence). Trimming removed 5 bases from V and 7 bases from J; junction bases left unmatched: 8. CDR3 sequence (DNA): TGTGCCAGTAGTCTGGGACAGGGGGGGGTCAATACGCAGTATTTT. Its protein product is CASSLGQGGVNTQYF.

This clonotype was counted a few times. V is TRBV5-1 and J is TRBJ2-7, with D tentatively TRBD1 (6 bases). This CDR3 region has 13 residues. Germline V gives CDR1 SGHRS, CDR2 YFSETQ. Trimming removed 4 bases at V and 3 bases at J, with 11 bases between. The CDR3 here is CASSHGQNYEQYF. The CDR3 region has the DNA TGCGCCAGCAGCCACGGACAGAACTACGAGCAGTACTTC.

A few counts support this clonotype. V usage is TRBV7-6 and J usage is TRBJ1-4; 9 bases are shared with TRBD1. V lost 8 bases and J lost 7; bases outside the gene matches: 5. CDR3 length equals 13 residues. The germline V gene has CDR1 SGHVS and CDR2 FNYEAQ. The DNA of the CDR3 is TGTGCCAGCGGCGAGGACAGGGGTGAAAAACTGTTTTTT. It specifies CASGEDRGEKLFF. Full variable domain (outside the CDR3, taken from reference TRBV7-6 and TRBJ1-4): GAGVSQSPRYKVTKRGQDVALRCDPISGHVSLYWYRQALGQGPEFLTYFNYEAQQDKSGLPNDRFSAERPEGSISTLTIQRTEQRDSAMYRCASGEDRGEKLFFGSGTQLSVL.

The V gene is TRBV2, the J gene TRBJ2-7; D possibly corresponds to TRBD1 (6 bases). This CDR3 region has 14 residues. Per germline, CDR1 SNHLY and CDR2 FYNNEI. V was cut by 6 bases and J by 3 bases, with 15 bases left in between. The CDR3 nucleotides are TGTGCCAGCAGATACAGGGTTGGAAACTACGAGCAGTACTTC. Protein product: CASRYRVGNYEQYF.

The rearrangement joins TRBV3-1 to TRBJ2-1, with D unclear. This CDR3 has 13 residues. The ends were cut back, 10 bases at V and 0 bases at J, with 10 bases in the middle. CDR1 and CDR2 from the germline V gene are LGHDT and YNNKEL (reference sequence). CDR3 in amino acids: CATKRSSYNEQFF. In DNA form, the CDR3 reads TGTGCCACCAAGAGGAGCTCCTACAATGAGCAGTTCTTC.

This chain links TRBV4-3 with TRBJ2-7, with D perhaps matching TRBD1 (6 bases). The CDR3 sequence is 16 residues long. Germline V gene data show CDR1 as LGHNA and CDR2 as YSLEER. Trimming removed 1 base from V and 0 bases from J, with 13 bases in between. CDR3 sequence: CASSQVLTGSSYEQYF. The CDR3 DNA sequence: TGCGCCAGCAGCCAAGTTTTGACAGGCAGCTCCTACGAGCAGTACTTC.

The genes are TRBV7-3 and TRBJ2-1, with 7 bases lining up with TRBD2. The CDR3 sequence is 14 residues long. The V and J ends lost 5 bases and 8 bases, in that order; junction bases with no gene match: 9. Germline loops: CDR1 SGHTA, CDR2 FQGTGA. The CDR3 reads CASSKWTRAHEQFF. CDR3 coding DNA: TGTGCCAGCAGCAAATGGACTAGGGCACATGAGCAGTTCTTC. Complete variable domain (other parts from reference TRBV7-3 and TRBJ2-1): GAGVSQTPSNKVTEKGKYVELRCDPISGHTALYWYRQSLGQGPEFLIYFQGTGAADDSGLPNDRFFAVRPEGSVSTLKIQRTERGDSAVYLCASSKWTRAHEQFFGPGTRLTVL.

This rearrangement joins TRBV7-2 to TRBJ2-1; D perhaps matches TRBD1 (6 bases). The germline gives CDR1 SGHTA, CDR2 FQGNSA. The CDR3 consists of 14 residues. V was shortened by 2 bases and J by 9 bases, with 14 bases between the two germline ends. DNA for the CDR3: TGTGCCAGCAGCTTACAGGGGAACTCGATTGAGCAGTTCTTC. It translates to CASSLQGNSIEQFF.

This clonotype was observed many times. This rearrangement joins TRBV28 to TRBJ2-5; TRBD2 matches 7 bases. Germline loops: CDR1 MDHEN, CDR2 SYDVKM. The ends lost 6 bases at V and 5 bases at J; junction bases unmatched: 6. The CDR3 covers 13 residues. As DNA, the CDR3 is TGTGCCAGCAGCACGACTAGCATCGAGACCCAGTACTTC. Its translation is CASSTTSIETQYF.

This clonotype was counted a few times. The V and J genes are TRBV5-1 and TRBJ2-7; 8 bases map to TRBD1. The germline CDR1 and CDR2 sequences are SGHRS and YFSETQ. V lost 3 bases to trimming and J lost 4 bases; unmatched junction nucleotides: 9. This CDR3 comprises 15 residues. In DNA form, the CDR3 reads TGCGCCAGCAGCTGGGGACAGGTGGGTAGGTACGAGCAGTACTTC. It translates to CASSWGQVGRYEQYF.

V is TRBV12-3 or TRBV12-4 and J is TRBJ1-2; 9 bases line up with TRBD1. This CDR3 comprises 12 residues. V was clipped by 5 bases and J by 7 bases; unmatched bases: 2. CDR3: CASSGDRAGYTF. The CDR3 DNA follows: TGTGCCAGCAGTGGGGACAGGGCTGGCTACACCTTC.

This chain links TRBV6-2 or TRBV6-3 with TRBJ1-1; the D gene is possibly TRBD1 (6 bases). This CDR3 comprises 15 residues. V was pared by 5 bases and J by 6 bases, with 19 bases between. The germline V gene has CDR1 MNHEY and CDR2 SVGEGT. In nucleotides, the CDR3 is TGTGCCAGCAGTGACCTCCGACAGGAGACGGCTGAAGCTTTCTTT. Translation gives CASSDLRQETAEAFF.

This clonotype was seen ten or more times. The V call is TRBV12-3 or TRBV12-4, the J call TRBJ1-2; 8 positions agree with TRBD1. V trimming: 3 bases; J trimming: 4 bases; junction bases outside the gene matches: 4. CDR3 length: 14 amino acids. The CDR3 coding sequence is TGTGCCAGCAGTTTGGCGGGACAGGTCTATGGCTACACCTTC. Its translation: CASSLAGQVYGYTF.